The TCR beta chain described here comes from a study of blood T cell repertoires in COVID-19. Whole-study context: Samples of COVID-19 (acute and convalescent) were obtained from the United States, Italy and Spain.

The V segment lost 4 bases and the J segment 7 bases; nucleotides outside the gene matches: 8. The CDR3 consists of 15 residues. From germline, CDR1 is MNHEY and CDR2 SVGAGI. Produced via immunoSEQ multiplex PCR; TCRdb's table is partial and in-frame only. Of 130,000 to 150,000 clones listed, roughly 89% are singletons. Source material: peripheral blood. The sequence was obtained from a woman aged 40 to 50 with acute or convalescent COVID-19. This chain links TRBV6-5 with TRBJ2-7; 12 bases line up with TRBD2. The CDR3 sequence is CASSSLAGGNGEQYF. The CDR3 bases are TGTGCCAGCAGTTCCCTAGCGGGAGGGAACGGGGAGCAGTACTTC.